This T cell receptor beta chain was obtained from a study of OX40 agonist ivuxolimab in advanced cancers. Study in general: Hepatocellular carcinoma, melanoma, renal cell or head and neck cancer was diagnosed in the dose-escalation patients. A mean age of roughly 60 years, range roughly 23 to 85, was recorded, and approximately 85% were male. The study, taken as a whole, reports: Researchers report that CD8+ T cells had, on average, more expanded clones than CD4+.

V was cut by 1 base and J by 4 bases, with 10 bases left in between. Germline assignment: CDR1 MGHDK and CDR2 SYGVNS. The CDR3 is 14 amino acids. Comments on this clone: Its antigen remains unknown.

The protocol was immunoSEQ multiplex PCR, while the TCRdb copy is restricted to in-frame clones and leaves out a portion. This table has 60,000 or so clones, around 82% appearing once. V usage is TRBV25-1 and J usage is TRBJ1-1; D perhaps matches TRBD1 (5 bases). The clonotype was recovered from an adult with an advanced solid tumor such as melanoma, head and neck, liver or kidney cancer. The input for sequencing was CD4+ or CD8+ T cells sorted from blood, taken in a trial of the OX40 agonist ivuxolimab. CDR3 DNA sequence: TGTGCCAGCAGTGAATTTGCGGGGGGCACTGAAGCTTTCTTT. Protein product: CASSEFAGGTEAFF. Filled out from reference TRBV25-1 and TRBJ1-1, the complete variable domain reads EADIYQTPRYLVIGTGKKITLECSQTMGHDKMYWYQQDPGMELHLIHYSYGVNSTEKGDLSSESTVSRIRTEHFPLTLESARPSHTSQYLCASSEFAGGTEAFFGQGTRLTVV.